Presented here are 25 T cell receptor beta chains from one specimen sequenced in a study of T cell responses to AZD1222 COVID-19 vaccine. Only in-frame clones appear in the TCRdb table, and some are missing; sequencing was by immunoSEQ multiplex PCR. In the table there are more than 60,000 clones, about 83% of which are singletons. The sample was peripheral blood, taken 28 days after the second AZD1222 dose. The source of these receptors is an adult who received the AZD1222 COVID-19 vaccine.

The chain combines TRBV5-1 with TRBJ1-4, with a tentative D call TRBD1 (5 bases). The CDR3 consists of 16 residues. Trimming left V 5 bases short and J 5 bases short, with 19 bases between. Germline V gene lookup returns CDR1 SGHRS and CDR2 YFSETQ. CDR3 DNA sequence: TGCGCCAGCAGGCCAGGGAGATCGGTCTCCAATGAAAAACTGTTTTTT. Its translation is CASRPGRSVSNEKLFF.

The J gene is TRBJ1-3, the V gene TRBV9; possible D gene TRBD1, 6 bases. Per the germline V gene, CDR1 is SGDLS and CDR2 is YYNGEE. This CDR3 region has 16 residues. The germline V and J ends were trimmed by 4 bases and 4 bases, with 18 bases remaining between them. The CDR3 reads CASSPPGGPFGNTIYF. CDR3 DNA: TGTGCCAGCAGCCCACCGGGGGGCCCCTTCGGAAACACCATATATTTT.

This clone appeared a single time. The chain recombines TRBV6-2 or TRBV6-3 with TRBJ1-5, with D unclear. The CDR3 consists of 15 residues. Germline CDR1 reads MNHEY; CDR2 reads SVGEGT. Trimming took 0 bases from V and 4 from J, leaving 10 bases between them. CDR3 residues: CASSYSSNGNQPQHF. CDR3 DNA: TGTGCCAGCAGTTACTCGAGTAACGGAAATCAGCCCCAGCATTTT.

The genes are TRBV19 and TRBJ1-3; a weak D match, TRBD1 (6 bases). The CDR3 is 14 amino acids. V lost 9 bases, J lost 3 bases, and 15 bases lay in between. Germline-derived CDR1 and CDR2 are LNHDA and SQIVND (reference sequence). CDR3 coding DNA: TGTGCCAGACCCCCCGGGGGGCTTGGAAACACCATATATTTT. This encodes CARPPGGLGNTIYF.

This sequence joins TRBV4-2 and TRBJ2-7; D may be TRBD1 (6 bases). CDR3 length: 17 residues. The germline V gene encodes CDR1 LGHNA and CDR2 YNFKEQ. V was clipped by 0 bases and J by 0 bases, with 15 bases between them. The CDR3 DNA reads TGTGCCAGCAGCCAAGATCCGACAGGCTACAGCTCCTACGAGCAGTACTTC. It specifies CASSQDPTGYSSYEQYF.

The chain combines TRBV2 with TRBJ1-3, with D possibly TRBD1 on 5 matching bases. V dropped 5 bases and J dropped 0 bases, with 11 bases sitting between them. Germline V gene lookup returns CDR1 SNHLY and CDR2 FYNNEI. The CDR3 has 15 residues. This CDR3 is CASSFRQNSGNTIYF. CDR3 nucleotide sequence: TGTGCCAGCAGTTTCCGACAGAACTCTGGAAACACCATATATTTT.

The genes are TRBV10-3 and TRBJ1-5; D unclear. Trimming pared 8 bases from V and 7 bases from J, leaving 12 bases between. Germline CDR1 reads ENHRY; CDR2 reads SYGVKD. This CDR3 has 12 residues. The CDR3 DNA reads TGTGCCATCGGGGAGGTGGGGCAGCCCCAGCATTTT. Its protein product is CAIGEVGQPQHF.

This chain uses TRBV28 with TRBJ1-2, with no clear D. Per the germline V gene, CDR1 is MDHEN and CDR2 is SYDVKM. The CDR3 is 16 residues long. V was pared by 1 base and J by 6 bases, with 18 bases between. Here the CDR3 reads CASSLYSGATPHGYTF. CDR3 DNA: TGTGCCAGCAGTTTATATAGCGGTGCCACTCCCCATGGCTACACCTTC.

The V call is TRBV28, the J call TRBJ2-3; weak D call: TRBD1 (5 bases). The CDR3 is 13 amino acids. Per the germline V gene, CDR1 is MDHEN and CDR2 is SYDVKM. The ends were cut back, 5 bases at V and 5 bases at J, with 11 bases in the middle. The CDR3 protein is CASSNPQGDTQYF. Written as DNA, the CDR3 is TGTGCCAGCAGTAACCCCCAGGGAGATACGCAGTATTTT.

CDR3 DNA sequence: TGTGCCAGCAGTTTCCAAAGGACAGGGGGCGAACTTTCAGCCAAAAACATTCAGTACTTC. Encoded protein: CASSFQRTGGELSAKNIQYF. The gene calls are TRBV28 and TRBJ2-4; 11 bases agree with TRBD1. The V segment lost 3 bases and the J segment 0 bases; nucleotides outside the gene matches: 13. Germline V gives CDR1 MDHEN, CDR2 SYDVKM. This CDR3 has 20 residues.

The chain carries TRBV6-2 or TRBV6-3 and TRBJ1-1; D gene unclear. V lost 2 bases, J lost 1 base, and 8 bases lay in between. Germline V CDR1 and CDR2: MNHEY, SVGEGT. This CDR3 comprises 14 residues. This CDR3 is CASSYGGPNTEAFF. CDR3 DNA sequence: TGTGCCAGCAGTTACGGAGGGCCGAACACTGAAGCTTTCTTT.

The chain uses TRBV2 and TRBJ1-4; 8 bases are a match to TRBD1. This CDR3 has 14 amino acids. The V gene's germline CDR1 is SNHLY and CDR2 FYNNEI. Unmatched junction bases numbered 9, after V lost 7 bases and J lost 8 bases. CDR3 region: CASTIGQGGEKLFF. CDR3 nucleotides: TGTGCCAGCACCATTGGACAGGGAGGAGAAAAACTGTTTTTT.

This sequence joins TRBV29-1 and TRBJ2-2; D is uncertain. The CDR3 length is 15 residues. The V gene lost 0 bases and the J gene lost 3 bases, with 11 bases spanning the gap. Germline CDR1 SQVTM, CDR2 ANQGSEA. CDR3 DNA sequence: TGCAGCGTTGAAGAAGGCGGCCGCTACACCGGGGAGCTGTTTTTT. This sequence encodes CSVEEGGRYTGELFF.

CDR3 residues: CASSLGVGSYNEQFF. The DNA of the CDR3 is TGTGCCAGCAGCTTAGGTGTGGGATCCTACAATGAGCAGTTCTTC. The J gene is TRBJ2-1, the V gene TRBV7-6, with no clear D. Germline CDR1 is SGHVS and CDR2 is FNYEAQ. The V end was cut by 1 base, the J end by 1 base, with 8 bases between. The CDR3 runs to 15 residues.

V is TRBV15 and J is TRBJ1-1; D not certain. This CDR3 spans 13 amino acids. V lost 6 bases and J lost 1, with 9 bases in between. The germline gives CDR1 LNHNV, CDR2 YYDKDF (reference sequence). CDR3 nucleotides: TGTGCCACCAGTGTTGACCAGAACACTGAAGCTTTCTTT. This encodes CATSVDQNTEAFF.

The chain combines TRBV4-2 with TRBJ1-2; D gene uncertain. This CDR3 is built from 15 residues. CDR1 is LGHNA and CDR2 is YNFKEQ in the germline V gene. V lost 0 bases to trimming and J lost 4 bases, with 12 bases between them. In DNA, the CDR3 is TGTGCCAGCAGCCAAGATCGGAACACTGTCTATGGCTACACCTTC. Protein: CASSQDRNTVYGYTF.

V and J are TRBV5-6 and TRBJ1-5, with 7 bases identical to TRBD1. The CDR3 has 15 residues. Germline assignment: CDR1 SGHDT and CDR2 YYEEEE. The V gene end was trimmed by 4 bases and the J gene end by 4 bases; junction bases not matched to a gene: 8. CDR3 in amino acids: CASSLSRDRNQPQHF. The CDR3 region has the DNA TGTGCCAGCAGCCTTTCCCGGGACAGAAATCAGCCCCAGCATTTT. Full variable domain (rest looked up from reference TRBV5-6 and TRBJ1-5): DAGVTQSPTHLIKTRGQQVTLRCSPKSGHDTVSWYQQALGQGPQFIFQYYEEEERQRGNFPDRFSGHQFPNYSSELNVNALLLGDSALYLCASSLSRDRNQPQHFGDGTRLSIL.

The chain joins TRBV11-2 to TRBJ2-1; D ambiguous. Trimming took off 5 bases at V and 3 bases at J, with 14 bases between the two ends. Per germline, CDR1 SGHAT and CDR2 FQNNGV. The CDR3 is 15 residues long. The CDR3 spells CASSNVLPGYNEQFF. In nucleotides, the CDR3 is TGTGCCAGCAGCAACGTCCTACCCGGCTACAATGAGCAGTTCTTC.

This rearrangement joins TRBV11-2 to TRBJ2-5, with D possibly matching TRBD1 (6 bases). Germline loops: CDR1 SGHAT, CDR2 FQNNGV. V lost 1 base and J 5 bases, leaving 11 bases between the germline ends. This CDR3 comprises 14 residues. CDR3 region: CASSLGTAVETQYF. CDR3 DNA sequence: TGTGCCAGCAGCTTAGGGACAGCCGTGGAGACCCAGTACTTC. Full variable domain (missing parts from reference TRBV11-2 and TRBJ2-5): EAGVAQSPRYKIIEKRQSVAFWCNPISGHATLYWYQQILGQGPKLLIQFQNNGVVDDSQLPKDRFSAERLKGVDSTLKIQPAKLEDSAVYLCASSLGTAVETQYFGPGTRLLVL.

The chain recombines TRBV25-1 with TRBJ2-3; no clear D gene. V lost 4 bases and J lost 7, with 9 bases in between. CDR1 MGHDK and CDR2 SYGVNS come from the germline V gene. This CDR3 has 12 amino acids. The CDR3 region is CASSALRNTQYF. The CDR3 nucleotides read TGTGCCAGCAGTGCCCTAAGGAATACGCAGTATTTT.

The chain has TRBV5-5 and TRBJ2-7; D remains ambiguous. The germline gives CDR1 SGHKS, CDR2 YYEKEE (reference sequence). Trimming took 0 bases from V and 3 from J, leaving 10 bases between them. The CDR3 runs to 14 residues. The CDR3 reads CASSLGLGFYEQYF. The CDR3 nucleotides read TGTGCCAGCAGCTTGGGGCTGGGTTTCTACGAGCAGTACTTC.

The rearrangement links TRBV11-1 to TRBJ2-7; 8 bases match TRBD2. V was pared by 2 bases and J by 2 bases, with 8 bases of the junction left unmatched. Germline V lookup: CDR1 SGHAT, CDR2 FQDESV (reference sequence). This CDR3 contains 16 residues. The CDR3 DNA follows: TGTGCCAGCAGCTTAAACCCTAGCGGGCCTACCTACGAGCAGTACTTC. This encodes CASSLNPSGPTYEQYF.

This clone was seen just once. This rearrangement joins TRBV7-3 to TRBJ2-5; the D gene is possibly TRBD2 (6 bases). The V gene's germline CDR1 is SGHTA and CDR2 FQGTGA. V was pared by 5 bases and J by 3 bases, with 16 bases between. The CDR3 extends over 15 amino acids. The CDR3 loop reads CASSPDPGVEETQYF. The CDR3 bases are TGTGCCAGCAGCCCCGATCCGGGAGTAGAAGAGACCCAGTACTTC. Using reference TRBV7-3 and TRBJ2-5 for the parts outside the CDR3, the full variable domain is GAGVSQTPSNKVTEKGKYVELRCDPISGHTALYWYRQSLGQGPEFLIYFQGTGAADDSGLPNDRFFAVRPEGSVSTLKIQRTERGDSAVYLCASSPDPGVEETQYFGPGTRLLVL.

V and J are TRBV19 and TRBJ1-2; 10 nucleotides agree with TRBD1. The germline V gene has CDR1 LNHDA and CDR2 SQIVND (reference sequence). V lost 8 bases to trimming and J lost 8 bases; unmatched junction nucleotides: 14. CDR3 size: 15 residues. The DNA of the CDR3 is TGTGCCAGTTCCCAATTCGGGACAGGGGATTTCGGCTACACCTTC. This codes for CASSQFGTGDFGYTF. The whole variable domain, filled in from reference TRBV19 and TRBJ1-2, reads DGGITQSPKYLFRKEGQNVTLSCEQNLNHDAMYWYRQDPGQGLRLIYYSQIVNDFQKGDIAEGYSVSREKKESFPLTVTSAQKNPTAFYLCASSQFGTGDFGYTFGSGTRLTVV.

The V and J genes are TRBV4-3 and TRBJ1-1; TRBD1 matches at 8 bases. The CDR3 loop spans 14 amino acids. Trimming cost V 0 bases and J 4 bases; bases outside gene matches: 1. Per germline, CDR1 LGHNA and CDR2 YSLEER. CDR3 protein: CASSQDTGGTEAFF. CDR3 bases: TGCGCCAGCAGCCAAGATACAGGGGGCACTGAAGCTTTCTTT.